The next 8 T cell receptor beta chains were all read from a single sample in a study of T cell responses to AZD1222 COVID-19 vaccine (dated by TCRdb to 2020 to 2022). The time point label on this specimen signifies: about 28 days (+/-7) after the second vaccine dose. Libraries were made using the immunoSEQ multiplex PCR assay. The table comes from immuneACCESS by way of TCRdb, which keeps in-frame sequences with V and J called. Part of the clones is missing from these tables; in studies checked, under half for an unresolved V gene and the rest for unknown reasons. The sample contains 100,000 to 150,000 clones, approximately 91% of them found a single time. About 1.9% of the sample comes from the top ten. The sample in question was peripheral blood, obtained 28 days after the second AZD1222 dose. These receptors all come from an adult who received the AZD1222 COVID-19 vaccine.

The CDR3 reads CASRPDSTTGGYTF. CDR3 bases: TGTGCCAGCAGACCCGACTCGACTACGGGTGGCTACACCTTC. The chain links TRBV6-4 to TRBJ1-2; unclear D gene. Germline V gives CDR1 MRHNA, CDR2 SNTAGT. V gave up 6 bases and J gave up 7 bases, with 18 bases separating them. This CDR3 region has 14 residues.

This clone was counted between two and nine times. This chain uses TRBV11-2 with TRBJ2-5; D tentatively fits TRBD1 or TRBD2 (5 bases each). V shed 5 bases and J shed 3 bases, with 19 bases lying between them. Germline V lookup: CDR1 SGHAT, CDR2 FQNNGV. This CDR3 spans 16 amino acids. The CDR3 bases are TGTGCCAGCAGCCTCTTAGCCGGGACCCAGGAAGAGACCCAGTACTTC. This encodes CASSLLAGTQEETQYF.

The gene calls are TRBV19 and TRBJ1-5, with no clear D. V dropped 5 bases and J dropped 5 bases, with 13 bases sitting between them. CDR1 is LNHDA and CDR2 is SQIVND in the germline V gene (reference sequence). This CDR3 is 14 amino acids long. The CDR3, as DNA: TGTGCCAGTAGTCTCCCAACGCATTATCAGCCCCAGCATTTT. This encodes CASSLPTHYQPQHF.

The chain is built from TRBV7-9 and TRBJ1-1, with TRBD1 as a possible D gene (6 bases). This CDR3 spans 14 amino acids. CDR1 and CDR2 from the germline V gene are SEHNR and FQNEAQ (reference sequence). Trimming took off 5 bases at V and 3 bases at J, with 13 bases between the two ends. The CDR3 nucleotides read TGTGCCAGCAGCCACAGGGAGACGTACACTGAAGCTTTCTTT. Its protein is CASSHRETYTEAFF.

The rearrangement joins TRBV19 to TRBJ1-1; D ambiguous. The V gene lost 1 base and the J gene lost 5 bases, with 14 bases spanning the gap. This CDR3 contains 15 residues. Germline V gives CDR1 LNHDA, CDR2 SQIVND (reference sequence). The CDR3: CASSIGGGRGTEAFF. The CDR3 coding sequence is TGTGCCAGTAGTATAGGGGGAGGGCGAGGTACTGAAGCTTTCTTT.

This sequence joins TRBV11-2 and TRBJ1-2, with unresolved D. Germline V lookup: CDR1 SGHAT, CDR2 FQNNGV. The CDR3 runs 12 residues. Trimming stripped 0 bases from V and 8 bases from J, with 7 bases between. Written as DNA, the CDR3 is TGTGCCAGCAGCTTAGAAGGATCGGGCTACACCTTC. Translated, it gives CASSLEGSGYTF.

V gene TRBV7-6 combines with J gene TRBJ1-4; 7 nucleotides line up with TRBD1. CDR1 is SGHVS, CDR2 FNYEAQ, per germline. The CDR3 spans 14 residues. J gave up 2 bases and V 4 bases, and 1 base lay outside the gene matches. The CDR3 sequence is CASSSGQTNEKLFF. The CDR3 DNA reads as TGTGCCAGCAGCTCGGGACAGACTAATGAAAAACTGTTTTTT.

The chain employs TRBV6-5 and TRBJ1-3, with D maybe TRBD1 (6 bases). V was trimmed by 6 bases and J by 0 bases, leaving 12 bases between them. Germline-derived CDR1 and CDR2 are MNHEY and SVGAGI. CDR3 length equals 15 residues. The CDR3 DNA reads as TGTGCCAGCAGATCCGAGGGGGGCTCTGGAAACACCATATATTTT. It translates to CASRSEGGSGNTIYF.